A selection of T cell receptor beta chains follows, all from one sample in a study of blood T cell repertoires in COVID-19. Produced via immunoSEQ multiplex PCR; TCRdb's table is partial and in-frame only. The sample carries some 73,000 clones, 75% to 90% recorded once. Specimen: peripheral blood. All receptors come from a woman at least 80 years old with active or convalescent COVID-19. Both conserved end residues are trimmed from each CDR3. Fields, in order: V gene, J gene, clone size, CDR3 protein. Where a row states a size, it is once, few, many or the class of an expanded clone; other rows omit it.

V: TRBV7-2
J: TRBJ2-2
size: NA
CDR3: ASSQRTDTNTGELF

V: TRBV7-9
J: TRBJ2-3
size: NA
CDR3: ASSSSGGGGTDTQY

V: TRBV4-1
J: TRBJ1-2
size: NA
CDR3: ASSQESSRTGGRLGGYT

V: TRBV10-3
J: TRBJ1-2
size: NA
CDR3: AISEVTEYYNYGYT

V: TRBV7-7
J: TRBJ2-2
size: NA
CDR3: ASSSSPTGAGELF

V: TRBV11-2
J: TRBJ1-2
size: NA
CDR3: ASSLNDRNHYGYT

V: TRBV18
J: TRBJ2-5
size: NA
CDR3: ASSPTRVTETQY

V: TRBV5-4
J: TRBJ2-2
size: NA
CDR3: ASSLDRTNTGELF

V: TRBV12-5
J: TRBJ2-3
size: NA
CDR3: ASGLWGVGTDTQY

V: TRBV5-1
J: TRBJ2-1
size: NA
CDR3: ASSLAGGAHEQF

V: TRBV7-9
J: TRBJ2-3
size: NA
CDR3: AIYPGTGEADTQY

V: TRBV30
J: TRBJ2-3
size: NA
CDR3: AWSGTSADTQY

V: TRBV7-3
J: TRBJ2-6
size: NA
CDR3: ASSLMGQPGSGANVLT

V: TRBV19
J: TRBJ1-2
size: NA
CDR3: ASSINWWPTGGNGYT

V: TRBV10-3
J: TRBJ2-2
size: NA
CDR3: AIKGPGTGELF

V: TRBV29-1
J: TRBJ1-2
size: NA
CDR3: SVGDGANYGYT

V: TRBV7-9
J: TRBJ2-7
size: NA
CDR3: ASSPRGTSPYEQY

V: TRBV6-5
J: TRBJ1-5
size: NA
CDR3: ASSSTVDQPQH

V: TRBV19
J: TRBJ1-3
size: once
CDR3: ASSAQGFGNTIY